A selection of T cell receptor beta chains follows, all from one sample in a study of graft-versus-host responses after intestinal transplantation. Repertoires were generated with immunoSEQ multiplex PCR, while TCRdb's copy carries only in-frame clones and drops some. Of under 8,500 clones in the sample, around 82% were seen once. The input for sequencing was ileum tissue, taken nearly 310 days after intestinal transplant. All receptors derive from a human patient who received an intestinal transplant, so some T cells may come from the graft donor. The CDR3 runs from the conserved cysteine through the conserved F or W. Fields, in order: V gene, J gene, clone size, D gene, CDR3 protein, CDR3 DNA. D genes are given only for firm matches. Rows may omit the clone size; those that give it use once, few, many or a size class.

>TRBV6-6|TRBJ1-1|few|.
CASSYGGNTEAFF
TGTGCCAGCAGTTACGGGGGGAACACTGAAGCTTTCTTT
>TRBV15|TRBJ1-1|.|.
CATSRNQGLTEAFF
TGTGCCACCAGCAGAAACCAGGGGTTGACTGAAGCTTTCTTT
>TRBV4-1|TRBJ1-5|.|.
CASSQSGSNQPQHF
TGCGCCAGCAGCCAATCAGGTAGCAATCAGCCCCAGCATTTT
>TRBV18|TRBJ2-3|once|.
CASSPSATDTQYF
TGTGCCAGCTCACCATCAGCGACAGATACGCAGTATTTT
>TRBV4-1|TRBJ2-7|.|TRBD1
CASTPTPGQDYEQYF
TGCGCCAGTACTCCAACACCGGGACAGGACTACGAGCAGTACTTC
>TRBV6-1|TRBJ2-1|few|.
CASSEGASDYNEQFF
TGTGCCAGCAGTGAAGGGGCTAGCGACTACAATGAGCAGTTCTTC
>TRBV27|TRBJ2-7|.|.
CASSEGHEQYF
TGTGCCAGCAGTGAAGGGCACGAGCAGTACTTC
>TRBV6-1|TRBJ1-1|.|.
CASTQAPGSTEAFF
TGTGCCAGCACCCAAGCCCCGGGGAGCACTGAAGCTTTCTTT
>TRBV1|TRBJ2-3|.|.
CTSTHLGDSPTDTQYF
TGCACCAGCACTCACTTAGGAGACTCTCCGACAGATACGCAGTATTTT
>TRBV21-1|TRBJ1-5|.|.
CASSKVTDNQPQHF
TGTGCCAGCAGCAAAGTTACAGATAATCAGCCCCAGCATTTT
>TRBV25-1|TRBJ2-3|.|TRBD2
CASSESSGSTDTQYF
TGTGCCAGCAGTGAATCTAGCGGGAGCACAGATACGCAGTATTTT
>TRBV9|TRBJ2-3|.|TRBD2
CASSVDPAGLITDTQYF
TGTGCCAGCAGCGTAGATCCAGCGGGACTAATCACAGATACGCAGTATTTT
>TRBV2|TRBJ2-5|.|TRBD2
CASSLSGATQETQYF
TGTGCCAGCAGCCTGAGCGGGGCGACACAAGAGACCCAGTACTTC
>TRBV19|TRBJ2-1|.|TRBD2
CASISRGGGYNEQFF
TGTGCCAGTATCTCGAGGGGCGGGGGTTACAATGAGCAGTTCTTC
>TRBV28|TRBJ1-5|.|.
CASSLCGTPGNQPQHF
TGTGCCAGCAGTTTATGCGGCACCCCCGGCAATCAGCCCCAGCATTTT
>TRBV6-5|TRBJ1-2|few|.
CASSPPFNYGYTF
TGTGCCAGCAGTCCCCCGTTTAACTATGGCTACACCTTC
>TRBV21-1|TRBJ2-7|.|.
CASSATGNEQYF
TGTGCCAGCAGCGCGACAGGGAACGAGCAGTACTTC
>TRBV6-5|TRBJ1-1|.|.
CASSFTGGDTEAFF
TGTGCCAGCAGTTTCACTGGGGGGGACACTGAAGCTTTCTTT